This TCR beta chain was sequenced during a study of response to subunit inactivated influenza vaccine. Study-level results: Researchers suggested that each seasonal influenza vaccination recruits few new T cells.

On this clonotype: Its antigen remains unknown.

TCRdb analysed the RT-PCR reads with MiXCR anew, one entry per CDR3 protein. Counted here are about 620,000 distinct CDR3 sequences, 10% to 15% occurring once; the ten biggest clones make up around 9.6%. From germline, CDR1 is ENHRY and CDR2 SYGVKD. V dropped 3 bases and J dropped 0 bases, with 10 bases sitting between them. CDR3 length: 15 amino acids. This chain uses TRBV10-3 with TRBJ2-3, with D possibly being TRBD1 or TRBD2 (5 bases each). The receptor was derived from a man between 45 and 60 years old who received an inactivated influenza vaccine. The specimen was PBMCs from blood, collected on the day of vaccination. The DNA for the CDR3 is TGTGCCATCAGTGATGAGGGGAAAAGCACAGATACGCAGTATTTT. This translates into CAISDEGKSTDTQYF.